This passage covers 17 T cell receptor beta chains from one sample sequenced in a study of cytomegalovirus exposure and HLA in healthy donors. PCR primers comprised 60 Vbeta and 13 Jbeta primers. TCRdb's table, derived via immunoSEQ multiplex PCR, lists solely in-frame clones and lacks some. The sample includes 150,000 to 200,000 clones, about 75% of them seen just once. Specimen: PBMCs. These TCRs come from a man younger than 35 in good health and CMV-seropositive.

The genes are TRBV29-1 and TRBJ2-7, with TRBD2 as a possible D gene (5 bases). CDR1 and CDR2 from the germline V gene are SQVTM and ANQGSEA. CDR3 length: 14 amino acids. V dropped 6 bases and J dropped 4 bases, with 19 bases sitting between them. The CDR3 nucleotides read TGCAGCGTGTTGTATTCGGGGATTGGGTACGAGCAGTACTTC. Protein product: CSVLYSGIGYEQYF.

The chain is built from TRBV2 and TRBJ1-1, with 8 bases fitting TRBD1. This CDR3 comprises 14 residues. CDR1 and CDR2 from the germline V gene are SNHLY and FYNNEI. Trimming removed 6 bases from V and 7 bases from J; junction bases left unmatched: 10. The CDR3 loop is CASSPDRAYREAFF. CDR3 in DNA: TGTGCCAGCAGCCCGGACAGGGCCTATCGTGAAGCTTTCTTT.

This clone is a singleton in its sample. This chain joins TRBV6-1 and TRBJ1-3; 8 bases fit TRBD1. The CDR3 runs to 14 residues. With 9 bases clipped from V and 3 bases from J, the junction kept 7 bases outside the gene matches. Germline CDR1 MNHNS, CDR2 SASEGT. CDR3 in amino acids: CASLQGTGGNTIYF. Written as DNA, the CDR3 is TGTGCCAGTTTACAGGGGACAGGTGGAAACACCATATATTTT.

This chain links TRBV5-4 with TRBJ2-5; 9 bases match TRBD2. The end of the DNA fits TRBJ2-7 better, so the J call may be wrong. CDR1 is SGHNT, CDR2 YYREEE, per germline (reference sequence). The CDR3 covers 16 residues. Here the CDR3 DNA reads TGTGCCAGCAGCTTTAGGCTAGCGGGACGATACTACGAGCAGTACTTC. Amino acid sequence: CASSFRLAGRYYEQYF.

The J gene is TRBJ2-1, the V gene TRBV7-9, with TRBD2 matching 8 bases. The V and J ends lost 5 bases and 0 bases, in that order; junction bases with no gene match: 6. The CDR3 spans 16 residues. Per the germline V gene, CDR1 is SEHNR and CDR2 is FQNEAQ (reference sequence). DNA of the CDR3: TGTGCCAGCAGCCACCCGGGAGGGAGCTCCTACAATGAGCAGTTCTTC. Translated: CASSHPGGSSYNEQFF. Looking up the rest from reference TRBV7-9 and TRBJ2-1 gives the full variable domain: DTGVSQNPRHKITKRGQNVTFRCDPISEHNRLYWYRQTLGQGPEFLTYFQNEAQLEKSRLLSDRFSAERPKGSFSTLEIQRTEQGDSAMYLCASSHPGGSSYNEQFFGPGTRLTVL.

The chain uses TRBV30 and TRBJ2-7; 8 bases fit TRBD1. Germline V CDR1 and CDR2: GTSNPN, SVGIG (reference sequence). After removal of 3 bases from V and 6 bases from J, the junction contained 7 bases not matched to a gene. The CDR3 runs to 13 residues. The CDR3, as DNA: TGTGCCTGGAGCGAGAGGACAGGGATCGAGCAGTACTTC. Translation gives CAWSERTGIEQYF.

The gene calls are TRBV15 and TRBJ2-7; tentative D call: TRBD2 (6 bases). The CDR3 has 16 residues. Germline assignment: CDR1 LNHNV and CDR2 YYDKDF (reference sequence). The ends were cut back, 0 bases at V and 1 base at J, with 13 bases in the middle. CDR3 residues: CATSRDRGTVSYEQYF. CDR3 coding DNA: TGTGCCACCAGCAGAGATCGGGGGACCGTATCCTACGAGCAGTACTTC. The variable domain in full, completed from reference TRBV15 and TRBJ2-7, reads DAMVIQNPRYQVTQFGKPVTLSCSQTLNHNVMYWYQQKSSQAPKLLFHYYDKDFNNEADTPDNFQSRRPNTSFCFLDIRSPGLGDTAMYLCATSRDRGTVSYEQYFGPGTRLTVT.

The chain is built from TRBV10-2 and TRBJ2-1, with TRBD1 matching over 9 bases. The CDR3 extends over 14 amino acids. V lost 4 bases to trimming and J lost 5 bases; unmatched junction nucleotides: 3. Germline V gives CDR1 WSHSY, CDR2 SAAADI. CDR3 amino acids: CASSGQGDNNEQFF. The CDR3, as DNA: TGCGCCAGCAGTGGACAGGGGGATAACAATGAGCAGTTCTTC.

V usage is TRBV29-1 and J usage is TRBJ2-1; 13 bases match TRBD2. The CDR3 covers 12 residues. V lost 3 bases to trimming and J lost 13 bases; unmatched junction nucleotides: 3. Per germline, CDR1 SQVTM and CDR2 ANQGSEA. In DNA, the CDR3 is TGCAGCGTTGAGACTAGCGGGAGGTTCCAGTTCTTC. It codes for CSVETSGRFQFF.

This chain uses TRBV28 with TRBJ1-4; D may be TRBD1 (6 bases). The germline V gene encodes CDR1 MDHEN and CDR2 SYDVKM. Trimming pared 5 bases from V and 5 bases from J, leaving 12 bases between. The CDR3 spans 14 residues. The CDR3 nucleotides read TGTGCCAGCAGTAGAGGGGGGGAGAATGAAAAACTGTTTTTT. Translated: CASSRGGENEKLFF.

The rearrangement joins TRBV10-1 to TRBJ1-1, with TRBD1 identical over 9 bases. J was trimmed by 10 bases and V by 6 bases; bases with no gene match: 6. In germline, CDR1 is WNHNN, CDR2 SYGVQD (reference sequence). The CDR3 length is 12 residues. The chain's CDR3 is CASSPGQGVAFF. In DNA form, the CDR3 reads TGCGCCAGCAGCCCGGGACAGGGTGTAGCTTTCTTT.

V is TRBV18 and J is TRBJ1-1; possible D gene TRBD1, 5 bases. Germline CDR1 KGHSH, CDR2 LQKENI. V lost 2 bases to trimming and J lost 0 bases, with 10 bases between them. This CDR3 is 15 amino acids long. The CDR3 sequence: CASSPNGGMNTEAFF. The DNA of the CDR3 is TGTGCCAGCTCACCAAACGGGGGTATGAACACTGAAGCTTTCTTT.

This chain uses TRBV28 with TRBJ2-5, with TRBD2 matching over 11 bases. Trimming at V came to 5 bases and at J to 5 bases, leaving 7 bases not matched to a gene. The CDR3 sequence is 15 residues long. From germline, CDR1 is MDHEN and CDR2 SYDVKM. The CDR3 nucleotides read TGTGCCAGCAGTCAGACTAGCGGGAACCGGGAGACCCAGTACTTC. Translation: CASSQTSGNRETQYF.

This chain joins TRBV7-2 and TRBJ1-1; no firm D call. CDR3 length: 13 residues. CDR1 SGHTA and CDR2 FQGNSA come from the germline V gene. The V end lost 1 base, the J end lost 7 bases, and 10 bases lay between the germline ends. For the CDR3, the DNA is TGTGCCAGCAGCTTAGAGAGGAGCTTTGAAGCTTTCTTT. Its translation: CASSLERSFEAFF.

J is TRBJ1-5 and V is TRBV7-8, with no clear D. The CDR3 covers 16 residues. Trimming pared 1 base from V and 0 bases from J, leaving 10 bases between. CDR1 and CDR2 (germline): SGHVS, FQNEAQ. CDR3 loop: CASSLDWAGSNQPQHF. In DNA form, the CDR3 reads TGTGCCAGCAGCTTAGATTGGGCGGGTAGCAATCAGCCCCAGCATTTT.

V and J are TRBV10-3 and TRBJ2-3; D not resolved. This CDR3 contains 13 residues. Between the trimmed V and J ends, which lost 7 bases and 2 bases, there was a span of 10 bases. The germline CDR1 and CDR2 sequences are ENHRY and SYGVKD. The CDR3: CAITAGFTDTQYF. As DNA, the CDR3 is TGTGCCATCACTGCCGGGTTCACAGATACGCAGTATTTT.

V usage is TRBV5-5 and J usage is TRBJ2-1; TRBD1 agrees at 7 bases. The germline CDR1 and CDR2 sequences are SGHKS and YYEKEE (reference sequence). The V and J ends lost 2 bases and 0 bases, in that order; junction bases with no gene match: 5. The CDR3 contains 16 residues. The DNA of the CDR3 is TGTGCCAGCAGCTTAGACAGGGCTAGCTCCTACAATGAGCAGTTCTTC. Residues: CASSLDRASSYNEQFF.